This TCR beta chain was obtained from a study of cytomegalovirus exposure and HLA in healthy donors. Points from the study as a whole: Researchers reported in a later analysis that a missense DCLRE1C variant was tied to TCR beta V- and J-gene trimming.

The germline V gene has CDR1 SGHDT and CDR2 YYEEEE. CDR3 length: 17 residues. V shed 1 base and J shed 4 bases, with 20 bases lying between them. To note about this clone: The antigen remains undetermined.

The PCR contained 60 Vbeta and 13 Jbeta primers. TCRdb keeps only in-frame clones here, not all; method: immunoSEQ multiplex PCR. The sample has about 160,000 clones, 82% seen once. This chain joins TRBV5-6 and TRBJ2-5, with a possible D match to TRBD1 (7 bases). Material: PBMCs. The clonotype comes from a girl under 18 in good health and CMV-seropositive. This chain's CDR3 is CASSLTKGQAGRETQYF. The CDR3 DNA is TGTGCCAGCAGCTTGACAAAAGGACAGGCCGGGAGAGAGACCCAGTACTTC. The full variable domain, with the rest looked up from reference TRBV5-6 and TRBJ2-5, is DAGVTQSPTHLIKTRGQQVTLRCSPKSGHDTVSWYQQALGQGPQFIFQYYEEEERQRGNFPDRFSGHQFPNYSSELNVNALLLGDSALYLCASSLTKGQAGRETQYFGPGTRLLVL.